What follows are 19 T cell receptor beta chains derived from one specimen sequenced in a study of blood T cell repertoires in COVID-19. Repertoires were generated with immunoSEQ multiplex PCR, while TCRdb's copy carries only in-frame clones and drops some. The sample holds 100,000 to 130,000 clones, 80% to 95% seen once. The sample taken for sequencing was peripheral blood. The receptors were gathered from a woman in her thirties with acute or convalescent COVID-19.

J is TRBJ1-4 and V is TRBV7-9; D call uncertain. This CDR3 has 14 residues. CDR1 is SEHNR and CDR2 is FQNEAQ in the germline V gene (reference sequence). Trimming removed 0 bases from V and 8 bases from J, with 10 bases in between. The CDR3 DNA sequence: TGTGCCAGCAGCTTAGCCGGAACCGGGGAAAAACTGTTTTTT. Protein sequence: CASSLAGTGEKLFF.

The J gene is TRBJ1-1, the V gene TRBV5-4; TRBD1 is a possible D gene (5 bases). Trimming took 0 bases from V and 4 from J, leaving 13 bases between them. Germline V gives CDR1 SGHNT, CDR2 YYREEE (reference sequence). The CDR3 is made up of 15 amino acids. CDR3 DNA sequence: TGTGCCAGCAGCTTGGCGTCCAGGGTGGCCACTGAAGCTTTCTTT. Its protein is CASSLASRVATEAFF.

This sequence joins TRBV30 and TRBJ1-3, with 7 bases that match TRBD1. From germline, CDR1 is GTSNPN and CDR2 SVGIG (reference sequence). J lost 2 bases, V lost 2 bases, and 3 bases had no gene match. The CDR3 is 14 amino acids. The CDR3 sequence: CAWSPGGTGNTIYF. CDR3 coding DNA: TGTGCCTGGAGTCCAGGGGGTACTGGAAACACCATATATTTT.

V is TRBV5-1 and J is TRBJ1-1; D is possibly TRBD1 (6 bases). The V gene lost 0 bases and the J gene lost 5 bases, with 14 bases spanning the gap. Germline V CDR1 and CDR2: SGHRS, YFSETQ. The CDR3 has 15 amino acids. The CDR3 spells CASSLGSRGGTEAFF. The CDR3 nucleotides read TGCGCCAGCAGCTTGGGGAGCAGGGGTGGAACTGAAGCTTTCTTT.

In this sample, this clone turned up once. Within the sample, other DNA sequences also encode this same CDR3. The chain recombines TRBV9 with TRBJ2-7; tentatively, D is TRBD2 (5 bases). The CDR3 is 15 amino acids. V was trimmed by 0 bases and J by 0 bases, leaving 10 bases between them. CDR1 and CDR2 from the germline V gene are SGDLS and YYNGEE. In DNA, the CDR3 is TGTGCCAGCAGCGTAGGAGCAGGAGGCTCCTACGAGCAGTACTTC. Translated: CASSVGAGGSYEQYF.

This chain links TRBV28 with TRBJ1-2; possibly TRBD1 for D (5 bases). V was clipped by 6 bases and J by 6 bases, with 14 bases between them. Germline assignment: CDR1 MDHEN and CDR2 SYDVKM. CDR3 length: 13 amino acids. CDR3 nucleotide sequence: TGTGCCAGCAGCCCATACGGGGGTAATGGCTACACCTTC. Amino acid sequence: CASSPYGGNGYTF.

As DNA, the CDR3 is TGCGCCAGCAGCCAAGAAGCAGACGGACTCTACTCCTACAATGAGCAGTTCTTC. This encodes CASSQEADGLYSYNEQFF. V and J are TRBV4-3 and TRBJ2-1; possible D gene TRBD2, 5 bases. This CDR3 is 18 amino acids long. The V gene's germline CDR1 is LGHNA and CDR2 YSLEER. The germline V and J ends were trimmed by 0 bases and 0 bases, with 15 bases remaining between them.

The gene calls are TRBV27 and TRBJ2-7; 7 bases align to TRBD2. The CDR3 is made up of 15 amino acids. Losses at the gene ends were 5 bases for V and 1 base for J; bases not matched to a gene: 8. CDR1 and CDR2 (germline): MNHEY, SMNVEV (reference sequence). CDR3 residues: CASSPRGELSYEQYF. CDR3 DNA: TGTGCCAGCAGTCCTCGGGGGGAACTTTCCTACGAGCAGTACTTC.

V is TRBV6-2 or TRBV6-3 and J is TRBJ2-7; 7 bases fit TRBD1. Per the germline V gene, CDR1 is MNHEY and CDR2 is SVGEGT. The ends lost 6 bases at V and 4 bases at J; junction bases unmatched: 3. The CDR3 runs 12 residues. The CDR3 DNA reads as TGTGCCAGCAGCGGACAGGTGTACGAGCAGTACTTC. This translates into CASSGQVYEQYF.

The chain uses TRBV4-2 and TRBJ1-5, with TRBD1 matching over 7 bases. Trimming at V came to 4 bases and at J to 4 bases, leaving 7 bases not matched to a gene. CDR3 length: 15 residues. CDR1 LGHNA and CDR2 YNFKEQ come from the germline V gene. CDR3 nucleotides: TGTGCCAGCAGCCCCCGGGACAGTCAAAATCAGCCCCAGCATTTT. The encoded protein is CASSPRDSQNQPQHF.

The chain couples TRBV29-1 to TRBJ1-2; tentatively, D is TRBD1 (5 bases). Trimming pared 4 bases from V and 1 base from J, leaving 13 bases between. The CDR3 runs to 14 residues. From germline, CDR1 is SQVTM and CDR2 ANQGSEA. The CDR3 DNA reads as TGCAGCGTTGCGGGGGACGGTCGTAACTATGGCTACACCTTC. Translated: CSVAGDGRNYGYTF.

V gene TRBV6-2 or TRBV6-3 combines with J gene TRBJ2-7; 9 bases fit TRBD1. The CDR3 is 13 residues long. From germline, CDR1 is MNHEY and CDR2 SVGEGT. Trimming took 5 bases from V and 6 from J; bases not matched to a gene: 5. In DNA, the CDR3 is TGTGCCAGCAGTCCGACAGGGGGGAGCGAGCAGTACTTC. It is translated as CASSPTGGSEQYF.

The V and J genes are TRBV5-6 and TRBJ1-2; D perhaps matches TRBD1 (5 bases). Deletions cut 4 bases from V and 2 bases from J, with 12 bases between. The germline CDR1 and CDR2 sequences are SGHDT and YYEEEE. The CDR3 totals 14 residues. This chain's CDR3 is CASSPTGQNYGYTF. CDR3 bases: TGTGCCAGCAGCCCGACTGGACAAAACTATGGCTACACCTTC. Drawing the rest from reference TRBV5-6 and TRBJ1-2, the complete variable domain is DAGVTQSPTHLIKTRGQQVTLRCSPKSGHDTVSWYQQALGQGPQFIFQYYEEEERQRGNFPDRFSGHQFPNYSSELNVNALLLGDSALYLCASSPTGQNYGYTFGSGTRLTVV.

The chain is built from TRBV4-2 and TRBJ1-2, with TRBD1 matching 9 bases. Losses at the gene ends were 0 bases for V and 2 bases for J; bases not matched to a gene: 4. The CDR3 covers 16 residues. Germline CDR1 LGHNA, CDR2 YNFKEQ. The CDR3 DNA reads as TGTGCCAGCAGCCAAGAGGGACAGGGTCGGAACTATGGCTACACCTTC. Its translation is CASSQEGQGRNYGYTF.

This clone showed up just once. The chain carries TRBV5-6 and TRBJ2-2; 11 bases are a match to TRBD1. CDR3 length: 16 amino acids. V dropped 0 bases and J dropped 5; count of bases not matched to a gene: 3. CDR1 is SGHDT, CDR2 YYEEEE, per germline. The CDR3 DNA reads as TGTGCCAGCAGCTTGGCCGGGACAGGGGGGACCGGGGAGCTGTTTTTT. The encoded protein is CASSLAGTGGTGELFF.

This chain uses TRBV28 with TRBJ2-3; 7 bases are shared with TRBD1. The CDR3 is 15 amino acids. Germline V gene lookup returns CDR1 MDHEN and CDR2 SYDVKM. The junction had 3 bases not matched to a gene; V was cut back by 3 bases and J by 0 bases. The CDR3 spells CASSFTDRSTDTQYF. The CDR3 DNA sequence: TGTGCCAGCAGTTTTACGGACAGGAGCACAGATACGCAGTATTTT.

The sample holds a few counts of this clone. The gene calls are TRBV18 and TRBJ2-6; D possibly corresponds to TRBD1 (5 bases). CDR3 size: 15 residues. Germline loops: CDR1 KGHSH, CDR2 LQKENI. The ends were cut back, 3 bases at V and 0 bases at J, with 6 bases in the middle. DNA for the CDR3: TGTGCCAGCTCACCGACAGTCTCTGGGGCCAACGTCCTGACTTTC. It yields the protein CASSPTVSGANVLTF. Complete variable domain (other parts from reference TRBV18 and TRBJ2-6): NAGVMQNPRHLVRRRGQEARLRCSPMKGHSHVYWYRQLPEEGLKFMVYLQKENIIDESGMPKERFSAEFPKEGPSILRIQQVVRGDSAAYFCASSPTVSGANVLTFGAGSRLTVL.

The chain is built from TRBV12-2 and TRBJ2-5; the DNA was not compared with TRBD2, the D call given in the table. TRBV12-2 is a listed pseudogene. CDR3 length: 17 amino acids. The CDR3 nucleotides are TGTGCAAGTCGCTTAGTAGCGACACCCATCCGACCAGAGACCCAGTACTTC. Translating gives CASRLVATPIRPETQYF.

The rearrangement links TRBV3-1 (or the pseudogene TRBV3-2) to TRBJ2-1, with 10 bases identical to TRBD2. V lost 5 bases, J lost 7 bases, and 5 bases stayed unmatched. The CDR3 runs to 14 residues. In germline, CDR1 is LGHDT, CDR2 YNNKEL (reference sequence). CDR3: CASSAGLARNEQFF. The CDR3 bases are TGTGCCAGCAGCGCGGGACTAGCGAGGAATGAGCAGTTCTTC.